The clone carrying this TCR beta chain was seen a handful of times. RNA was extracted and reverse transcribed into cDNA as the sequencing template. TCRdb's table, derived via immunoSEQ multiplex PCR, lists solely in-frame clones and lacks some. The sample holds fewer than 250,000 clones, about 40% seen once. V dropped 1 base and J dropped 2; count of bases not matched to a gene: 2. The CDR3 runs to 13 residues. Germline lookup yields CDR1 SQVTM and CDR2 ANQGSEA. Treatment noted: oral pan-JAK inhibitor, 5-10 mg twice daily. PBMCs served as the source from which CD4+ and CD8+ T cells were sorted. This specimen comes from a study of CD8+ T cells in alopecia areata. Study background: Treated individuals took tofacitinib by mouth, 5 to 10 mg twice daily.

The origin of this receptor is a human donor with alopecia areata. The chain has TRBV29-1 and TRBJ2-7; 7 nucleotides agree with TRBD2. Sample: CD4+ T cells sorted from blood, taken at approximately week 36, from a patient treated with tofacitinib. The CDR3 here is CSVEGEGTYEQYF. CDR3 coding DNA: TGCAGCGTTGAAGGGGAGGGGACCTACGAGCAGTACTTC.